Reported below is one T cell receptor (beta chain). Antigen unknown. Germline V gene data show CDR1 as MNHEY and CDR2 as SMNVEV (reference sequence). The ends were cut back, 4 bases at V and 6 bases at J, with 27 bases in the middle. The CDR3 is 18 amino acids. PCR used 60 Vbeta primers and 13 Jbeta primers. Sequencing was performed with immunoSEQ multiplex PCR; in TCRdb, only in-frame clones are kept and a portion is missing. The sample includes 200,000 to 250,000 clones, 65% to 80% of them seen just once. The data are from a study of cytomegalovirus exposure and HLA in healthy donors. Turning to the study itself: An early data release held approximately 80 million unique TCRs from HLA-typed donors.

Regarding the study as a whole: Cytomegalovirus association was assigned to some 160 TCR beta chains.

This chain uses TRBV27 with TRBJ2-5; tentative D call: TRBD1 (5 bases). This TCR derives from a man aged 50 or older in good health and CMV-seronegative. The sequencing sample was made of PBMCs. The CDR3 protein is CASSYYPLAERGQKTQYF. The CDR3 coding sequence is TGTGCCAGCAGTTACTACCCCTTGGCCGAAAGGGGTCAAAAGACCCAGTACTTC.